The text below deals with one T cell receptor (beta chain). It lacks a known antigen. Base qualities are not recorded, but no much larger clone differs from it by a single base. Only healthy Caucasian donors were included. Three pairs of female monozygotic twins, all aged about 18 to 30 years, were included in the twin cohort. Peripheral blood mononuclear cells were the source from which RNA for the TCR libraries was isolated. This specimen comes from a study of identical twins (dated by TCRdb to between 2015 and 2016). About the investigation overall: TCR alpha and beta repertoires from monozygotic twins, unrelated adults of various ages and cord blood were deep-sequenced to test whether fetal clonotypes persist. Replicate twin experiments were performed at different times using different library preparation protocols to rule out contamination. The study at large found these results: Out-of-frame TCR alpha sharing in monozygotic twins was systematically underestimated by recombination models, whereas sharing between unrelated individuals was in agreement with the recombination models. Because the same donors could not be followed over many years, the conclusions relied on cross-sectional statistical analysis. Compared with coincidental sharing between unrelated individuals, out-of-frame TCR alpha sequences shared between twins showed an excess of sequences with low generation probability. Fewer insertions were carried by abundant cord blood beta clonotypes, a similar but weaker trend appeared in young adult naive repertoires, and no such trend appeared in memory repertoires. Excess twin sharing in beta out-of-frame sequences was weaker because fewer shared sequences lowered the signal-to-noise ratio. Invariant T cells such as MAIT and iNKT could partly confound zero-insertion analyses, although diverse VJ usage argued against such confounding for most clonotypes.

The CDR3 starts with the cysteine, ends with the phenylalanine, and has 16 residues. CDR3 DNA is the only sequence kept; it has 48 bases, read in frame from the first base. Relative to germline, V is missing 6 bases and J is missing 2 bases, with 13 bases of the junction outside any gene match. As encoded in the germline V gene (reference sequence), CDR1 is DFQATT while CDR2 is SNEGSKA. The receptor library was made with 5' RACE. Sequencing used an Illumina HiSeq 2000. A universal primer binding site was introduced by template switching, and a unique molecular identifier was present in the final cDNA, enabling accurate counting of TCR cDNA molecules. Specific primers in the conserved constant-segment region were used to synthesize first-strand cDNA for TCR alpha and beta chains. To control for contamination, every cDNA library carried two barcodes: a SMART-Mk sample barcode plus Illumina barcodes. TruSeq adapter sequences and Illumina sample barcodes were added in two successive PCR steps. Sequencing of the TCR alpha and beta cDNA libraries was done on the Illumina HiSeq platform using custom primers. Turning to the authors' computational methods: Raw reads were processed with MiGEC to extract unique molecular identifiers, and MiXCR was used to determine CDR3 positions. Recombination models were inferred per individual with the repgenHMM and IGoR tools using an EM algorithm. Shared clonotype analysis was performed with the tcR package in R, normalizing sharing by the product of cloneset sizes. Out-of-frame nonproductive sequences were analyzed to study raw recombination free of thymic and clonal selection effects. TCRdb trimmed public reads at Q25 via fastp, called clones via MiXCR and kept in-frame beta chains. A single entry per CDR3 protein holds the most common genes and DNA from its merged rows. In this record, the V and J calls reflect TCRdb's handling and not the investigators' own analysis. A total of some 590,000 distinct CDR3 sequences appear in this sample, around a tenth of them only once. The ten largest account for 2.5% to 3% of the sample.

These data were likewise used in another study, on yellow fever vaccine responses in identical twins. Reported in the second study: According to the authors, the vaccine-induced T cell response in identical twins seemed to be partly convergent and partly specific to each individual. Focusing on identical twins, the study followed the T cell clones that responded to the vaccine, and did so with precision.

The sequencing sample was made of PBMCs. The V gene is TRBV20-1 and the J gene is TRBJ2-1, and 7 bases in between align with TRBD2. The receptor was derived from a woman aged 18 to 35 in good health. This receptor has the CDR3 CSAPPFTSETYNEQFF. The DNA reads as follows: TGCAGTGCCCCACCCTTCACTAGCGAAACCTACAATGAGCAGTTCTTC.